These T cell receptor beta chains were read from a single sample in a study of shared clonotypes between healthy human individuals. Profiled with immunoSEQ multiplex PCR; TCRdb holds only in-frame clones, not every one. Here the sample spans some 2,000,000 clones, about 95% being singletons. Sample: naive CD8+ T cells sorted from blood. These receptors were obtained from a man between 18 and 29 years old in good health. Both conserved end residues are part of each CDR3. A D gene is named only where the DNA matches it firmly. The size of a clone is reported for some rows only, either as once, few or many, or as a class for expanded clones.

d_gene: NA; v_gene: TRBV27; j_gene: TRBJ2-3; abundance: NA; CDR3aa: CASSFFTGDTQYF; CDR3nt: TGTGCCAGCAGTTTTTTCACGGGGGATACGCAGTATTTT
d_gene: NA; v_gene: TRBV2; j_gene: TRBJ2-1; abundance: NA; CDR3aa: CASRVGRSSYNEQFF; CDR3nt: TGTGCCAGCAGGGTTGGGAGGTCGTCCTACAATGAGCAGTTCTTC
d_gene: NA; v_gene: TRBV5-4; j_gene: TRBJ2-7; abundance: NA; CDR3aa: CASSLEGIEQYF; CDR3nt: TGTGCCAGCAGCTTGGAAGGGATCGAGCAGTACTTC
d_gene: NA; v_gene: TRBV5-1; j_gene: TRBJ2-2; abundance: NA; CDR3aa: CASSLMTRAGELFF; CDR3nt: TGCGCCAGCAGCTTGATGACAAGGGCCGGGGAGCTGTTTTTT
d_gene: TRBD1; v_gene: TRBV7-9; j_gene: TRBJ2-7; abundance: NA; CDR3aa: CASIPWGQASYEQYF; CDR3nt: TGTGCCAGCATACCATGGGGACAGGCCTCCTACGAGCAGTACTTC
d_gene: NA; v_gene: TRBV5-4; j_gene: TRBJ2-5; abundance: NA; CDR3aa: CASSAGGVGETQYF; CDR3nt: TGTGCCAGCAGCGCCGGGGGTGTTGGCGAGACCCAGTACTTC
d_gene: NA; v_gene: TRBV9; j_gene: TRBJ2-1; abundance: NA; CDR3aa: CASSVTDGNEQFF; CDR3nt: TGTGCCAGCAGCGTAACGGACGGAAATGAGCAGTTCTTC
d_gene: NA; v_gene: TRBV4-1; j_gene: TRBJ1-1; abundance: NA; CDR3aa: CASSHNSGDTEAFF; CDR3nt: TGCGCCAGCAGCCACAACAGCGGAGATACTGAAGCTTTCTTT
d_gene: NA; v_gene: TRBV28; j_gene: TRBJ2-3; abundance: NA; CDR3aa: CASSLETDTDTQYF; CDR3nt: TGTGCCAGCAGTTTAGAGACAGACACAGATACGCAGTATTTT
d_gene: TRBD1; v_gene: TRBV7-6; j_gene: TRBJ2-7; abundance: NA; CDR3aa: CASSLGPSDRGSYEQYF; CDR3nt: TGTGCCAGCAGCTTAGGGCCAAGCGACAGGGGAAGCTACGAGCAGTACTTC
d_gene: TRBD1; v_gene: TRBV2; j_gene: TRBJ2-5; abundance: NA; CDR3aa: CASSPRDRGRETQYF; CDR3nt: TGTGCCAGCAGTCCCCGGGACAGGGGGCGGGAGACCCAGTACTTC
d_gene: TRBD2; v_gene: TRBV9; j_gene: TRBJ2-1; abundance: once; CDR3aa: CASSFGTSSFNEQFF; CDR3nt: TGTGCCAGCAGCTTCGGGACTAGCAGTTTCAATGAGCAGTTCTTC
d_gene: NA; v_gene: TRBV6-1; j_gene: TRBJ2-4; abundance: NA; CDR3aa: CASRGGTVKNIQYF; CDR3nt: TGTGCCAGCAGAGGGGGAACGGTCAAAAACATTCAGTACTTC
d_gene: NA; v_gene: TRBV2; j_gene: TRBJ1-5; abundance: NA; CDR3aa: CASSDSGGSNQPQHF; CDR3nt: TGTGCCAGCAGTGACTCGGGGGGTAGCAATCAGCCCCAGCATTTT
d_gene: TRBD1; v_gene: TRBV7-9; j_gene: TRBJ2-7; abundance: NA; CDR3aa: CASSPGTGYEQYF; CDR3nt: TGTGCCAGCAGCCCAGGGACAGGCTACGAGCAGTACTTC
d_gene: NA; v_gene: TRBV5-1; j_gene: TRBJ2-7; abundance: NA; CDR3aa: CASSLTDVGYEQYF; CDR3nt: TGCGCCAGCAGCTTGACGGACGTAGGCTACGAGCAGTACTTC
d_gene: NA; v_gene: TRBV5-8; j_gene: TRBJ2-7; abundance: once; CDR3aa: CASSLQGFYEQYF; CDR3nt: TGTGCCAGCAGCTTACAGGGTTTCTACGAGCAGTACTTC
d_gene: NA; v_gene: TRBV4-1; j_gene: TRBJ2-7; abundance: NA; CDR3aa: CASSQGVMPYEQYF; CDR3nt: TGCGCCAGCAGCCAGGGGGTTATGCCCTACGAGCAGTACTTC
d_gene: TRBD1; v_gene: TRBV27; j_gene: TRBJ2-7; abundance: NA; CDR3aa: CASSIRAGGLYEQYF; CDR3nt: TGTGCCAGCAGTATAAGGGCAGGGGGCCTCTACGAGCAGTACTTC
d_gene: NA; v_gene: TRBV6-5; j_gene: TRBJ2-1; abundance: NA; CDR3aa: CASSSFYNEQFF; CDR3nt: TGTGCCAGCAGTTCGTTTTACAATGAGCAGTTCTTC
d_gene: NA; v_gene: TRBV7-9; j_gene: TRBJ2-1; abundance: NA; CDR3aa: CASSDGASLQGNEQFF; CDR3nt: TGTGCCAGCAGCGATGGGGCGTCGCTTCAGGGTAATGAGCAGTTCTTC
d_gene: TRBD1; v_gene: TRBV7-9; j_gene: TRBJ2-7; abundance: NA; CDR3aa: CASSFDTGGSAYEQYF; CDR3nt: TGTGCCAGCAGCTTCGACACAGGGGGCTCAGCCTACGAGCAGTACTTC
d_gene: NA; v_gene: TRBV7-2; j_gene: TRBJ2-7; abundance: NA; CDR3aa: CASSLVTPTPHEQYF; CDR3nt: TGTGCCAGCAGCTTGGTCACACCCACCCCCCACGAGCAGTACTTC
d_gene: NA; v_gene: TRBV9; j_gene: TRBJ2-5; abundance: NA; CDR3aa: CASSVEGEGLQETQYF; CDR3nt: TGTGCCAGCAGCGTAGAAGGCGAAGGACTGCAAGAGACCCAGTACTTC
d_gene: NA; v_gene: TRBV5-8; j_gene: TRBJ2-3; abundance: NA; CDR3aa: CASSLRGAQGLTDTQYF; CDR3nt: TGTGCCAGCAGCCTACGGGGGGCCCAGGGGCTCACAGATACGCAGTATTTT
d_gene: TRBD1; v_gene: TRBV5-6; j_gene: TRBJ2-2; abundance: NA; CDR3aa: CASSLVQGAEHPGELFF; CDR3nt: TGTGCCAGCAGCTTGGTGCAGGGGGCCGAGCACCCCGGGGAGCTGTTTTTT
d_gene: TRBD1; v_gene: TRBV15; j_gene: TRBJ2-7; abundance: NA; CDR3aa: CATSRDGGQGEYEQYF; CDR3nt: TGTGCCACCAGCAGAGATGGGGGACAGGGGGAATACGAGCAGTACTTC
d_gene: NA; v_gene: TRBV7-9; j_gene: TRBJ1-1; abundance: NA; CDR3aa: CASSWGENTEAFF; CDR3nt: TGTGCCAGCAGCTGGGGGGAGAACACTGAAGCTTTCTTT
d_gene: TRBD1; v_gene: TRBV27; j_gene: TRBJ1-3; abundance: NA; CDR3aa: CASSLSFPRGQSSTIYF; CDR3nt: TGTGCCAGCAGTTTATCGTTCCCAAGGGGGCAGTCCAGCACCATATATTTT
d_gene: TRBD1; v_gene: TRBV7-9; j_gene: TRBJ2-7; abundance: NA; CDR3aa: CASSLEEPGGTTYEQYF; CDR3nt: TGTGCCAGCAGCTTAGAAGAGCCAGGGGGTACAACCTACGAGCAGTACTTC
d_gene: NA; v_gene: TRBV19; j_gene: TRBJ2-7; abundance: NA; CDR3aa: CASREAGSYEQYF; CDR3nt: TGTGCCAGTCGAGAAGCGGGTTCCTACGAGCAGTACTTC
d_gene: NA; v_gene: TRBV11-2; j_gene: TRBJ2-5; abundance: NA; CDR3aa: CASSFGSGQETQYF; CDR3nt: TGTGCCAGCAGCTTCGGTAGCGGCCAAGAGACCCAGTACTTC
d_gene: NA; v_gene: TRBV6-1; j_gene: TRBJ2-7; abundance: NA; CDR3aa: CASRGTEVYEQYF; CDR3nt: TGTGCCAGCAGGGGTACAGAGGTATACGAGCAGTACTTC
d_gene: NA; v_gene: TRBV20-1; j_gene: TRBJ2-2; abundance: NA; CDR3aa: CSATDCGELFF; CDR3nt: TGCAGTGCCACGGATTGCGGGGAGCTGTTTTTT
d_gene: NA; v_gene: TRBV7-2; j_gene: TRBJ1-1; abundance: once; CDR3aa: CASSPQSTEAFF; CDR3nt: TGTGCCAGCAGCCCACAGAGCACTGAAGCTTTCTTT
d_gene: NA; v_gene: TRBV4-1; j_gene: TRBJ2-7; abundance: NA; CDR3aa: CASSQEHYYEQYF; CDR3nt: TGCGCCAGCAGCCAAGAACACTACTACGAGCAGTACTTC
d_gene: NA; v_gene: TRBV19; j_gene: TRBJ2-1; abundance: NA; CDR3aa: CASSISSYSYNEQFF; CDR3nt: TGTGCCAGTAGTATATCGTCCTACTCCTACAATGAGCAGTTCTTC
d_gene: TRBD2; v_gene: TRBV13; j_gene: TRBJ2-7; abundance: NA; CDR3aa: CASSLGSGSRSYEQYF; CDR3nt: TGTGCCAGCAGCCTGGGGAGCGGGAGTAGGTCCTACGAGCAGTACTTC
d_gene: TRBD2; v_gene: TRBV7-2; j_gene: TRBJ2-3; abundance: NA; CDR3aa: CASSLSGSGRVDTQYF; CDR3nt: TGTGCCAGCAGCTTAAGTGGTAGCGGGAGGGTTGATACGCAGTATTTT
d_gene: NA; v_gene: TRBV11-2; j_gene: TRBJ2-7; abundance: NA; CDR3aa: CASSMTVVTHYEQYF; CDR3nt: TGTGCCAGCAGCATGACAGTCGTGACGCACTACGAGCAGTACTTC
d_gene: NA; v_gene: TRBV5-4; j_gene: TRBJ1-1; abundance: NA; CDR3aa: CASSVGGRGLTTEAFF; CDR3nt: TGTGCCAGCAGCGTAGGAGGACGGGGACTAACTACTGAAGCTTTCTTT
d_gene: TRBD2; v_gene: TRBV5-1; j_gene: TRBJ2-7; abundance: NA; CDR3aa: CASSLGTTDEQYF; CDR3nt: TGCGCCAGCAGCTTAGGGACTACCGACGAGCAGTACTTC
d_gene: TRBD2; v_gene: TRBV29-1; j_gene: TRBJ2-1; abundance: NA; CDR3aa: CSCRGGSYNEQFF; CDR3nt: TGCAGCTGCCGTGGCGGGAGCTACAATGAGCAGTTCTTC
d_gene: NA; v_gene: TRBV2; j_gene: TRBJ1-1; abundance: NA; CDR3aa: CASSEGWMNTEAFF; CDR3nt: TGTGCCAGCAGTGAGGGATGGATGAACACTGAAGCTTTCTTT
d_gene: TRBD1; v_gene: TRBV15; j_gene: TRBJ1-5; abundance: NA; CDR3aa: CATPTPNAGGEVSNQPQHF; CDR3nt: TGTGCCACCCCGACGCCGAATGCAGGGGGTGAGGTTAGCAATCAGCCCCAGCATTTT
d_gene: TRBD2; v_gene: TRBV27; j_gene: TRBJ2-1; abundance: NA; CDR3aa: CASSLEGLRSDEQFF; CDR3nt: TGTGCCAGCAGTTTAGAGGGACTAAGGTCCGATGAGCAGTTCTTC
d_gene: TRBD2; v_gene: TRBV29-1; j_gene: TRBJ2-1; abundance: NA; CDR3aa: CSVEGLAGYNEQFF; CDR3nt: TGCAGCGTTGAAGGACTAGCGGGCTACAATGAGCAGTTCTTC
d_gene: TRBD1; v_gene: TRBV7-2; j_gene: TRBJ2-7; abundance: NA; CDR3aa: CASSQTGGDYEQYF; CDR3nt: TGTGCCAGCAGCCAAACAGGGGGAGACTACGAGCAGTACTTC
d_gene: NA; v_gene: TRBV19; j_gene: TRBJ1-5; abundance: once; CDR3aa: CASSIYSYSNQPQHF; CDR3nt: TGTGCCAGTAGTATATACTCTTATAGCAATCAGCCCCAGCATTTT
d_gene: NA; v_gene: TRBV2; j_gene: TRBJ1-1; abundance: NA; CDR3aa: CASSAPGTDTEAFF; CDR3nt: TGTGCCAGCAGTGCTCCCGGGACGGACACTGAAGCTTTCTTT
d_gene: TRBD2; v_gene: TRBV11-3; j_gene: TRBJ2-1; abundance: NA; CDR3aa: CASSRRGVASYNEQFF; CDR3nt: TGTGCCAGCAGCCGCCGGGGGGTAGCCTCCTACAATGAGCAGTTCTTC
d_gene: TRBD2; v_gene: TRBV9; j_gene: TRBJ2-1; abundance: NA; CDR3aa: CASNREGPGLAYHYNEQFF; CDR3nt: TGTGCCAGCAACCGAGAGGGTCCGGGACTAGCGTACCACTACAATGAGCAGTTCTTC
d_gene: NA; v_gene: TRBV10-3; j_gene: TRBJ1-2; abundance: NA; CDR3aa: CAISVTGADGYTF; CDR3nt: TGTGCCATCAGTGTAACGGGCGCGGATGGCTACACCTTC
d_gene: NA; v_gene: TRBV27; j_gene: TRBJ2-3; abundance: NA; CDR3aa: CASSPDNTDTQYF; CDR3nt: TGTGCCAGCAGTCCCGACAACACAGATACGCAGTATTTT
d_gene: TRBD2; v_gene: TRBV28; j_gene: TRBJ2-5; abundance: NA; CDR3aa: CASSLGTSGQETQYF; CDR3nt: TGTGCCAGCAGTTTAGGGACTAGCGGCCAAGAGACCCAGTACTTC
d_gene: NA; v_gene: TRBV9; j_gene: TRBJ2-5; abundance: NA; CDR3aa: CASSVEGWAYQETQYF; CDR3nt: TGTGCCAGCAGCGTAGAGGGGTGGGCGTACCAAGAGACCCAGTACTTC
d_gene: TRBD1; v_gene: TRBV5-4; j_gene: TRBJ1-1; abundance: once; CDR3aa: CASSFGTGFFF; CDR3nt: TGTGCCAGCAGCTTTGGGACAGGGTTTTTCTTT